Shown below are 31 T cell receptor beta chains from a single sample sequenced in a study of blood T cell repertoires in COVID-19. Profiled with immunoSEQ multiplex PCR; TCRdb holds only in-frame clones, not every one. The table lists some 120,000 clones, around four fifths of them singletons, with roughly 25% in the top ten. Sequencing was performed on peripheral blood. The receptor source for this set is a human donor in a cohort sampled during active COVID-19.

This clone has a handful of counts. The V gene is TRBV7-2, the J gene TRBJ2-7; maybe TRBD1 (6 bases). V gave up 9 bases and J gave up 1 base, with 16 bases separating them. This CDR3 has 14 residues. Per the germline V gene, CDR1 is SGHTA and CDR2 is FQGNSA. This chain's CDR3 is CASKQGHSSYEQYF. The CDR3 DNA follows: TGTGCCAGTAAACAGGGTCATTCTTCCTACGAGCAGTACTTC.

The chain recombines TRBV7-8 with TRBJ1-3; D is uncertain. Germline V gene data show CDR1 as SGHVS and CDR2 as FQNEAQ. This CDR3 spans 17 amino acids. With 5 bases removed from V and 2 bases from J, the gap between germline ends came to 19 bases. Written as DNA, the CDR3 is TGTGCCAGCAGCCTTCGGGCCAACCCCGGGGCTGGAAACACCATATATTTT. Amino acid sequence: CASSLRANPGAGNTIYF.

The CDR3 DNA follows: TGTGCCAGCAGTACCCCTCACAGGGATAGCAATCAGCCCCAGCATTTT. It yields the protein CASSTPHRDSNQPQHF. The V call is TRBV28, the J call TRBJ1-5, with D possibly TRBD1 on 6 matching bases. This CDR3 is 16 amino acids long. The V end was cut by 5 bases, the J end by 0 bases, with 14 bases between. Looked up from germline, CDR1 is MDHEN and CDR2 is SYDVKM.

V gene TRBV5-1 combines with J gene TRBJ1-2; D ambiguous. Trimming took 0 bases from V and 0 from J, leaving 3 bases between them. The germline V gene has CDR1 SGHRS and CDR2 YFSETQ. CDR3 size: 13 residues. This CDR3 reads CASSLGANYGYTF. The CDR3 bases are TGCGCCAGCAGCTTGGGAGCTAACTATGGCTACACCTTC. The entire variable domain, with the rest obtained from reference TRBV5-1 and TRBJ1-2, is as follows: KAGVTQTPRYLIKTRGQQVTLSCSPISGHRSVSWYQQTPGQGLQFLFEYFSETQRNKGNFPGRFSGRQFSNSRSEMNVSTLELGDSALYLCASSLGANYGYTFGSGTRLTVV.

The chain joins TRBV27 to TRBJ1-1, with 8 nucleotides matching TRBD1. Per germline, CDR1 MNHEY and CDR2 SMNVEV (reference sequence). The J segment lost 7 bases and the V segment lost 3 bases, leaving 7 bases of the junction unmatched. The CDR3 consists of 14 residues. CDR3 in DNA: TGTGCCAGCAGTTTTAATCCCGGGACAGGTGAAGCTTTCTTT. This gives the protein CASSFNPGTGEAFF.

The chain couples TRBV2 to TRBJ2-3, with TRBD1 matching over 7 bases. Germline CDR1 SNHLY, CDR2 FYNNEI. After removal of 6 bases from V and 3 bases from J, the junction contained 6 bases not matched to a gene. The length of the CDR3 is 14 residues. The CDR3 loop reads CASRGTAWTDTQYF. The CDR3 DNA is TGTGCCAGCAGGGGGACAGCGTGGACAGATACGCAGTATTTT.

The V call is TRBV30, the J call TRBJ2-5; 8 bases line up with TRBD1. The CDR3 is 13 residues long. Germline V gene lookup returns CDR1 GTSNPN and CDR2 SVGIG (reference sequence). V lost 2 bases, J lost 4 bases, and 3 bases stayed unmatched. The CDR3 region is CAWSLRGRETQYF. CDR3 nucleotide sequence: TGTGCCTGGAGTCTCAGGGGGCGAGAGACCCAGTACTTC. The full variable domain, in which reference TRBV30 and TRBJ2-5 provide the parts outside the CDR3, is SQTIHQWPATLVQPVGSPLSLECTVEGTSNPNLYWYRQAAGRGLQLLFYSVGIGQISSEVPQNLSASRPQDRQFILSSKKLLLSDSGFYLCAWSLRGRETQYFGPGTRLLVL.

The chain is built from TRBV2 and TRBJ2-5; TRBD2 agrees at 10 bases. Germline V gene data show CDR1 as SNHLY and CDR2 as FYNNEI. The CDR3 consists of 17 residues. J was trimmed by 1 base and V by 1 base; bases with no gene match: 6. As DNA, the CDR3 is TGTGCCAGCAGTGAAGGTGGTAGCGGGGGGCTCCAAGAGACCCAGTACTTC. The encoded protein is CASSEGGSGGLQETQYF. Using reference TRBV2 and TRBJ2-5 for the parts outside the CDR3, the full variable domain is EPEVTQTPSHQVTQMGQEVILRCVPISNHLYFYWYRQILGQKVEFLVSFYNNEISEKSEIFDDQFSVERPDGSNFTLKIRSTKLEDSAMYFCASSEGGSGGLQETQYFGPGTRLLVL.

The chain couples TRBV27 to TRBJ2-7; 7 bases agree with TRBD1. Looked up from germline, CDR1 is MNHEY and CDR2 is SMNVEV (reference sequence). V lost 6 bases and J lost 2; bases outside the gene matches: 7. CDR3 length equals 14 residues. The CDR3 sequence: CASRGTALTYEQYF. The CDR3 DNA sequence: TGTGCCAGCAGAGGGACAGCCTTAACCTACGAGCAGTACTTC.

V and J are TRBV29-1 and TRBJ1-2; a possible D gene is TRBD1 (6 bases). Germline V gene sequence: CDR1 SQVTM, CDR2 ANQGSEA. The CDR3 is 14 amino acids. Trimming stripped 4 bases from V and 4 bases from J, with 16 bases between. For the CDR3, the DNA is TGCAGCGTTGGAAACTTAGACAGGATCTATGGCTACACCTTC. Translating it yields CSVGNLDRIYGYTF. The complete variable domain, with remaining parts taken from reference TRBV29-1 and TRBJ1-2, reads SAVISQKPSRDICQRGTSLTIQCQVDSQVTMMFWYRQQPGQSLTLIATANQGSEATYESGFVIDKFPISRPNLTFSTLTVSNMSPEDSSIYLCSVGNLDRIYGYTFGSGTRLTVV.

The chain joins TRBV6-5 to TRBJ1-1, with D maybe TRBD1 (5 bases). Trimming removed 2 bases from V and 1 base from J, with 8 bases in between. CDR1 is MNHEY and CDR2 is SVGAGI in the germline V gene. CDR3 size: 14 residues. CDR3 DNA sequence: TGTGCCAGCAGTTACGATACAGGGAACACTGAAGCTTTCTTT. Its protein is CASSYDTGNTEAFF.

The J gene is TRBJ2-7, the V gene TRBV7-2, with a possible D match to TRBD1 (6 bases). The CDR3 has 15 amino acids. V was shortened by 6 bases and J by 0 bases, with 15 bases between the two germline ends. Per germline, CDR1 SGHTA and CDR2 FQGNSA. This chain's CDR3 is CASSHAGDTSYEQYF. CDR3 nucleotide sequence: TGTGCCAGCAGTCATGCAGGGGACACCTCCTACGAGCAGTACTTC.

The chain recombines TRBV12-3 or TRBV12-4 with TRBJ1-1; D possibly corresponds to TRBD1 (6 bases). V lost 5 bases, J lost 8 bases, and 15 bases lay in between. The CDR3 extends over 13 amino acids. CDR3 in DNA: TGTGCCAGCAGTCTACTACAGGGTTCGGAAGCTTTCTTT. Translation gives CASSLLQGSEAFF.

The chain carries TRBV23-1 and TRBJ2-5; TRBD1 is a possible D gene (5 bases). TRBV23-1 is designated an ORF whose function remains uncertain. CDR3 length equals 13 residues. Trimming pared 11 bases from V and 2 bases from J, leaving 15 bases between. The CDR3 nucleotides are TGCGCCTTCCCCCGGACACAGCAAGAGACCCAGTACTTC. This encodes CAFPRTQQETQYF.

The chain carries TRBV7-9 and TRBJ2-5; 10 nucleotides match TRBD1. This CDR3 spans 15 amino acids. Trimming at V came to 2 bases and at J to 3 bases, leaving 3 bases not matched to a gene. Germline loops: CDR1 SEHNR, CDR2 FQNEAQ (reference sequence). The CDR3 region has the DNA TGTGCCAGCAGCTTAAGGGGGACAGGGGAAGAGACCCAGTACTTC. Its protein is CASSLRGTGEETQYF.

This rearrangement joins TRBV25-1 to TRBJ1-5; 7 bases fit TRBD1. J was trimmed by 4 bases and V by 5 bases; bases with no gene match: 2. Looked up from germline, CDR1 is MGHDK and CDR2 is SYGVNS. The CDR3 length is 13 residues. The CDR3 loop is CASSKTGNQPQHF. The CDR3 DNA follows: TGTGCCAGCAGTAAGACAGGGAATCAGCCCCAGCATTTT.

A remark on this clone: The junction does not match germline at one end; this may be a read error. V usage is TRBV7-2 and J usage is TRBJ2-1; weak D call: TRBD2 (6 bases). Germline CDR1 SGHTA, CDR2 FQGNSA. The CDR3 spans 16 residues. The CDR3 reads CASSLGSPGVRNEQFF. CDR3 nucleotides: TGTGCCAGCAGTTTAGGGTCCCCGGGAGTACGGAATGAGCAGTTCTTC.

This chain connects TRBV5-1 to TRBJ2-1; the match to TRBD2 covers 9 bases. Germline CDR1 and CDR2: SGHRS and YFSETQ. The V segment lost 0 bases and the J segment 5 bases; nucleotides outside the gene matches: 3. This CDR3 spans 15 amino acids. The CDR3 DNA sequence: TGCGCCAGCAGCTTGGTGGCTAGCGGGGACAATGAGCAGTTCTTC. Protein product: CASSLVASGDNEQFF. Complete variable domain (other parts from reference TRBV5-1 and TRBJ2-1): KAGVTQTPRYLIKTRGQQVTLSCSPISGHRSVSWYQQTPGQGLQFLFEYFSETQRNKGNFPGRFSGRQFSNSRSEMNVSTLELGDSALYLCASSLVASGDNEQFFGPGTRLTVL.

J is TRBJ1-5 and V is TRBV28; D gene ambiguous. The CDR3 has 11 amino acids. V lost 2 bases and J lost 9, with 5 bases in between. CDR1 MDHEN and CDR2 SYDVKM come from the germline V gene. CDR3 sequence: CASSLEGPQHF. In DNA form, the CDR3 reads TGTGCCAGCAGTTTAGAGGGGCCCCAGCATTTT.

This clone was seen only once. V gene TRBV23-1 combines with J gene TRBJ2-1; D might be TRBD2 (5 bases). TRBV23-1 has ORF status, its function being uncertain. The CDR3 loop spans 20 amino acids. V lost 4 bases, J lost 0 bases, and 25 bases lay in between. The CDR3 reads CASSPPTGVKFLASYNEQFF. CDR3 DNA sequence: TGCGCCAGCAGTCCTCCTACCGGGGTAAAATTTTTGGCCTCCTACAATGAGCAGTTCTTC.

The genes are TRBV7-2 and TRBJ2-1; TRBD1 might be the D (5 bases). Deletions cut 7 bases from V and 9 bases from J, with 16 bases between. Germline loops: CDR1 SGHTA, CDR2 FQGNSA. The CDR3 is made up of 13 amino acids. The CDR3 is CASTSSPQAEQFF. In nucleotides, the CDR3 is TGTGCCAGCACCTCCAGCCCACAGGCTGAGCAGTTCTTC.

This clone was detected only a few times. This chain links TRBV30 with TRBJ1-5; 8 nucleotides agree with TRBD1. The CDR3 consists of 17 residues. Per germline, CDR1 GTSNPN and CDR2 SVGIG (reference sequence). V trimming: 2 bases; J trimming: 2 bases; junction bases outside the gene matches: 11. CDR3 coding DNA: TGTGCCTGGAGTCGGGACAGGATCTCTGGGGGCAATCAGCCCCAGCATTTT. Translating it yields CAWSRDRISGGNQPQHF.

The rearrangement links TRBV2 to TRBJ1-4; D is uncertain. The CDR3 covers 13 residues. Trimming took off 4 bases at V and 7 bases at J, with 10 bases between the two ends. The germline V gene encodes CDR1 SNHLY and CDR2 FYNNEI. The CDR3 nucleotides are TGTGCCAGCAGTGGTACTAGGAGTGAAAAACTGTTTTTT. It translates to CASSGTRSEKLFF.

The chain employs TRBV3-1 (or the pseudogene TRBV3-2) and TRBJ2-7; D is possibly TRBD1 (6 bases). The germline gives CDR1 LGHDT, CDR2 YNNKEL (reference sequence). V was shortened by 1 base and J by 2 bases, with 6 bases between the two germline ends. The CDR3 runs 13 residues. The CDR3 sequence: CASSQGQAYEQYF. As DNA, the CDR3 is TGTGCCAGCAGCCAAGGACAGGCCTACGAGCAGTACTTC.

The J gene is TRBJ2-7, the V gene TRBV3-1 (or the pseudogene TRBV3-2), with TRBD2 matching 9 bases. This CDR3 spans 16 amino acids. The junction had 6 bases not matched to a gene; V was cut back by 1 base and J by 2 bases. Germline V lookup: CDR1 LGHDT, CDR2 YNNKEL (reference sequence). CDR3 amino acids: CASSQGVSGSPYEQYF. CDR3 nucleotide sequence: TGTGCCAGCAGCCAAGGCGTTAGCGGGAGCCCCTACGAGCAGTACTTC.

This chain links TRBV3-1 (or the pseudogene TRBV3-2) with TRBJ1-3; D not resolved. Germline V gene data show CDR1 as LGHDT and CDR2 as YNNKEL (reference sequence). The length of the CDR3 is 15 residues. V was pared by 0 bases and J by 3 bases, with 9 bases between. This chain's CDR3 is CASSQDPLIGNTIYF. The CDR3, as DNA: TGTGCCAGCAGCCAAGATCCGTTAATTGGAAACACCATATATTTT.

This clone is a singleton in its sample. The J gene is TRBJ1-1, the V gene TRBV6-5; D is perhaps TRBD1 (5 bases). Germline V gene sequence: CDR1 MNHEY, CDR2 SVGAGI. The CDR3 runs to 14 residues. The ends were cut back, 2 bases at V and 0 bases at J, with 7 bases in the middle. The CDR3 sequence: CASSYDSLNTEAFF. CDR3 nucleotides: TGTGCCAGCAGTTACGACAGTTTGAACACTGAAGCTTTCTTT.

As DNA, the CDR3 is TGTGCCAGCAGCCAGAGGGACAGTCCATCCTACAATGAGCAGTTCTTC. Translated: CASSQRDSPSYNEQFF. The rearrangement uses TRBV14 and TRBJ2-1; 7 nucleotides agree with TRBD1. The CDR3 consists of 16 residues. J gave up 1 base and V 3 bases, and 6 bases lay outside the gene matches. In germline, CDR1 is SGHDN, CDR2 FVKESK.

The chain links TRBV7-9 to TRBJ2-5, with 7 bases aligning to TRBD2. The CDR3 totals 13 residues. J lost 3 bases, V lost 2 bases, and 0 bases had no gene match. From germline, CDR1 is SEHNR and CDR2 FQNEAQ (reference sequence). In DNA, the CDR3 is TGTGCCAGCAGCTTACGGGGGGAAGAGACCCAGTACTTC. Protein product: CASSLRGEETQYF.

V is TRBV4-1 and J is TRBJ2-7; 10 nucleotides align to TRBD1. Germline-derived CDR1 and CDR2 are MGHRA and YSYEKL. V dropped 1 base and J dropped 1; count of bases not matched to a gene: 10. The CDR3 has 18 residues. CDR3: CASSQGLGQGRRSYEQYF. The CDR3 DNA is TGCGCCAGCAGCCAAGGCTTGGGACAGGGGAGAAGGTCCTACGAGCAGTACTTC.

This chain connects TRBV5-1 to TRBJ1-1, with 8 bases matching TRBD1. Germline V gene sequence: CDR1 SGHRS, CDR2 YFSETQ. There are 14 residues in the CDR3. The V segment lost 6 bases and the J segment 1 base; nucleotides outside the gene matches: 5. The CDR3 here is CASKVQGANTEAFF. The CDR3 region has the DNA TGCGCCAGCAAGGTGCAGGGGGCGAACACTGAAGCTTTCTTT.